The 26 T cell receptor beta chains presented below share a single source sample, sequenced in a study of blood T cell repertoires in COVID-19. Libraries were prepared by immunoSEQ multiplex PCR; TCRdb keeps only in-frame clonotypes and omits some of them. The sample yields about 290,000 clones, roughly 90% seen once. The sequencing sample was made of PBMCs or T cells enriched from blood (not recorded which). All receptors come from a woman aged 40 to 55 who had recovered from COVID-19.

The chain recombines TRBV27 with TRBJ1-1; D gene unclear. CDR1 is MNHEY and CDR2 is SMNVEV in the germline V gene (reference sequence). V lost 2 bases and J lost 0, with 16 bases in between. This CDR3 comprises 17 residues. For the CDR3, the DNA is TGTGCCAGCAGTTTAATGTTCGCAGCAGGAATGAACACTGAAGCTTTCTTT. Translated, it gives CASSLMFAAGMNTEAFF.

CDR3 DNA: TGTGCCAGCAGTTCCCGTACCCTGTCGAGCGGCTACACCTTC. This encodes CASSSRTLSSGYTF. This sequence joins TRBV6-2 or TRBV6-3 and TRBJ1-2; D remains ambiguous. CDR1 is MNHEY and CDR2 is SVGEGT in the germline V gene. The CDR3 extends over 14 amino acids. V was cut by 4 bases and J by 8 bases, with 17 bases left in between.

The chain has TRBV30 and TRBJ1-1; TRBD1 matches at 10 bases. CDR1 is GTSNPN, CDR2 SVGIG, per germline (reference sequence). V shed 3 bases, J shed 6 bases, and the junction held 10 bases outside the gene matches. This CDR3 comprises 15 residues. The CDR3 sequence is CAWSGPGQGSSEAFF. CDR3 DNA sequence: TGTGCCTGGAGCGGACCGGGACAGGGGTCCTCTGAAGCTTTCTTT.

CDR3 DNA sequence: TGTGCCAGCAGTCCCATCGGACAGAACACCGGGGAGCTGTTTTTT. Translated: CASSPIGQNTGELFF. The chain uses TRBV6-6 and TRBJ2-2; a weak D match, TRBD1 (5 bases). Germline V gene sequence: CDR1 MNHNY, CDR2 SVGAGI (reference sequence). V shed 5 bases and J shed 1 base, with 11 bases lying between them. CDR3 length: 15 residues.

This clone was seen once. The chain is built from TRBV3-1 (or the pseudogene TRBV3-2) and TRBJ2-4; no definite D call. Germline loops: CDR1 LGHDT, CDR2 YNNKEL (reference sequence). The CDR3 extends over 12 amino acids. Trimming shortened V by 4 bases and J by 6 bases, and 7 bases separated the two germline ends. The CDR3 is CASSRGGNIQYF. The CDR3 DNA sequence: TGTGCCAGCAGCCGAGGCGGAAACATTCAGTACTTC.

This sequence joins TRBV6-1 and TRBJ1-6; D is perhaps TRBD1 (5 bases). The CDR3 contains 18 residues. Germline-derived CDR1 and CDR2 are MNHNS and SASEGT. Trimming left V 3 bases short and J 5 bases short, with 20 bases between. CDR3 in DNA: TGTGCCAGCAGTGAGATATCAATAGGACAACTCAATAATTCACCCCTCCACTTT. It translates to CASSEISIGQLNNSPLHF.

The chain employs TRBV2 and TRBJ2-3, with a possible D match to TRBD1 (5 bases). This CDR3 spans 11 amino acids. V lost 6 bases to trimming and J lost 4 bases, with 5 bases between them. Germline assignment: CDR1 SNHLY and CDR2 FYNNEI. The CDR3 sequence is CASSRADTQYF. CDR3 nucleotides: TGTGCCAGCAGCAGGGCAGATACGCAGTATTTT. Complete variable domain (other parts from reference TRBV2 and TRBJ2-3): EPEVTQTPSHQVTQMGQEVILRCVPISNHLYFYWYRQILGQKVEFLVSFYNNEISEKSEIFDDQFSVERPDGSNFTLKIRSTKLEDSAMYFCASSRADTQYFGPGTRLTVL.

The rearrangement uses TRBV4-1 and TRBJ2-7; 10 bases agree with TRBD2. Trimming at V came to 3 bases and at J to 1 base, leaving 3 bases not matched to a gene. This CDR3 spans 15 amino acids. The V gene's germline CDR1 is MGHRA and CDR2 YSYEKL. The CDR3 coding sequence is TGCGCCAGCAGCCACGCTAGCGGGAGATCCTACGAGCAGTACTTC. Amino acids: CASSHASGRSYEQYF.

The chain combines TRBV7-6 with TRBJ2-1, with a possible D match to TRBD2 (6 bases). Germline loops: CDR1 SGHVS, CDR2 FNYEAQ. Trimming removed 0 bases from V and 5 bases from J, with 8 bases in between. The CDR3 length is 14 residues. The CDR3 loop is CASSLAGRDNEQFF. In DNA form, the CDR3 reads TGTGCCAGCAGCTTAGCCGGGAGAGACAATGAGCAGTTCTTC.

The CDR3 region has the DNA TGTGCCAGCAGCCCCCAGACAGGGAGGAGTGAGCAGTTCTTC. Its protein is CASSPQTGRSEQFF. This chain joins TRBV11-2 and TRBJ2-1, with D maybe TRBD1 (7 bases). The V gene lost 5 bases and the J gene lost 9 bases, with 17 bases spanning the gap. The CDR3 has 14 residues. CDR1 is SGHAT and CDR2 is FQNNGV in the germline V gene.

The genes are TRBV18 and TRBJ1-3, with TRBD1 identical over 9 bases. There are 14 residues in the CDR3. J was trimmed by 2 bases and V by 5 bases; bases with no gene match: 1. The germline V gene encodes CDR1 KGHSH and CDR2 LQKENI. The DNA of the CDR3 is TGTGCCAGCTCAGGGGACAGGGCTGGAAACACCATATATTTT. Its protein is CASSGDRAGNTIYF.

Remarks on this clone: The junction departs from the called germline gene at one end, perhaps through a read error. The V call is TRBV27, the J call TRBJ2-1; 8 positions agree with TRBD2. Germline V gives CDR1 MNHEY, CDR2 SMNVEV (reference sequence). The CDR3 covers 16 residues. CDR3 coding DNA: TGTGCCAGCAGTTTGTCGGGAGGGTTCTCCCACAATGAGCAGTTCTTC. It is translated as CASSLSGGFSHNEQFF.

The V and J genes are TRBV19 and TRBJ1-5; no clear D gene. The ends were cut back, 3 bases at V and 5 bases at J, with 8 bases in the middle. Germline lookup yields CDR1 LNHDA and CDR2 SQIVND (reference sequence). This CDR3 contains 13 residues. CDR3 DNA: TGTGCCAGTAGTATGGCCGGGGATCAGCCCCAGCATTTT. This gives the protein CASSMAGDQPQHF.

The chain links TRBV5-4 to TRBJ1-5; D remains unclear. Germline assignment: CDR1 SGHNT and CDR2 YYREEE (reference sequence). The CDR3 runs 12 residues. V dropped 4 bases and J dropped 3 bases, with 5 bases sitting between them. CDR3 sequence (DNA): TGTGCCAGCAGCCGGGACAATCAGCCCCAGCATTTT. Amino acid sequence: CASSRDNQPQHF.

V gene TRBV6-1 combines with J gene TRBJ2-2, with 7 bases aligning to TRBD2. Losses at the gene ends were 2 bases for V and 0 bases for J; bases not matched to a gene: 3. The CDR3 runs to 16 residues. From germline, CDR1 is MNHNS and CDR2 SASEGT. CDR3 DNA: TGTGCCAGCAGTGAAAGGGAGGGACCGAACACCGGGGAGCTGTTTTTT. Protein product: CASSEREGPNTGELFF.

The genes are TRBV6-5 and TRBJ2-7; TRBD1 aligns across 11 bases. The trim removed 6 bases at V and 2 bases at J, leaving 6 bases unmatched. CDR3 length: 15 residues. Germline V gives CDR1 MNHEY, CDR2 SVGAGI. DNA for the CDR3: TGTGCCAGCAGAAGCCGGGACAGGGGGACCTACGAGCAGTACTTC. Amino acid sequence: CASRSRDRGTYEQYF.

This clone was picked up one time. The chain has TRBV18 and TRBJ1-2; D remains ambiguous. CDR1 is KGHSH and CDR2 is LQKENI in the germline V gene. The CDR3 covers 11 residues. Trimming cost V 6 bases and J 8 bases, with 10 bases left between them. CDR3 loop: CASSPGKGYTF. CDR3 DNA: TGTGCCAGCTCGCCGGGTAAAGGCTACACCTTC.

CDR3 in DNA: TGTGCCAGCAGCCTGGGGGGGTCAGGCAATCAGCCCCAGCATTTT. Its protein product is CASSLGGSGNQPQHF. The chain combines TRBV6-5 with TRBJ1-5; a possible D gene is TRBD1 (5 bases). Germline V gene lookup returns CDR1 MNHEY and CDR2 SVGAGI. The CDR3 has 15 amino acids. V lost 6 bases, J lost 2 bases, and 14 bases lay in between.

The genes are TRBV27 and TRBJ2-7; 10 nucleotides match TRBD1. CDR1 and CDR2 from the germline V gene are MNHEY and SMNVEV (reference sequence). The CDR3 contains 13 residues. With V trimmed by 6 bases and J by 4 bases, 3 bases remained unmatched. Here the CDR3 reads CASSRQGAYEQYF. The CDR3 bases are TGTGCCAGCAGCAGACAGGGGGCATACGAGCAGTACTTC.

The V call is TRBV5-8, the J call TRBJ2-7, with D maybe TRBD2 (5 bases). Deletions cut 5 bases from V and 1 base from J, with 13 bases between. The CDR3 contains 14 residues. Germline V lookup: CDR1 SGHTS, CDR2 YDEGEE. The CDR3 sequence: CASRSVRGSYEQYF. In nucleotides, the CDR3 is TGTGCCAGCAGATCGGTTCGGGGATCCTACGAGCAGTACTTC.

This clone rates as medium-sized. The rearrangement links TRBV14 to TRBJ2-2, with D possibly being TRBD2 (5 bases). This CDR3 spans 15 amino acids. Trimming took 0 bases from V and 7 from J, leaving 12 bases between them. From germline, CDR1 is SGHDN and CDR2 FVKESK. The DNA of the CDR3 is TGTGCCAGCAGCCAAGATAGTAGCGTAATCGGGGAGCTGTTTTTT. This encodes CASSQDSSVIGELFF.

V usage is TRBV4-1 and J usage is TRBJ1-2; 10 bases agree with TRBD1. The germline CDR1 and CDR2 sequences are MGHRA and YSYEKL. V lost 5 bases, J lost 5 bases, and 11 bases stayed unmatched. The CDR3 loop spans 16 amino acids. The CDR3 sequence: CASSNLRDRGIYGYTF. In DNA form, the CDR3 reads TGCGCCAGCAGCAACCTCAGGGACAGGGGAATTTATGGCTACACCTTC.

The chain links TRBV19 to TRBJ2-3; D gene ambiguous. The CDR3 is 13 amino acids. V was shortened by 1 base and J by 3 bases, with 5 bases between the two germline ends. The germline V gene encodes CDR1 LNHDA and CDR2 SQIVND (reference sequence). In nucleotides, the CDR3 is TGTGCCAGTAGTATAGTCCTTACAGATACGCAGTATTTT. As protein: CASSIVLTDTQYF. Full variable domain (remainder filled in from reference TRBV19 and TRBJ2-3): DGGITQSPKYLFRKEGQNVTLSCEQNLNHDAMYWYRQDPGQGLRLIYYSQIVNDFQKGDIAEGYSVSREKKESFPLTVTSAQKNPTAFYLCASSIVLTDTQYFGPGTRLTVL.

The rearrangement joins TRBV29-1 to TRBJ1-2; D ambiguous. The CDR3 length is 13 residues. Trimming pared 2 bases from V and 6 bases from J, leaving 13 bases between. From germline, CDR1 is SQVTM and CDR2 ANQGSEA. The CDR3 is CSVEYSNSDGYTF. CDR3 DNA: TGCAGCGTTGAATACAGTAATTCTGATGGCTACACCTTC. The full variable domain, in which reference TRBV29-1 and TRBJ1-2 provide the parts outside the CDR3, is SAVISQKPSRDICQRGTSLTIQCQVDSQVTMMFWYRQQPGQSLTLIATANQGSEATYESGFVIDKFPISRPNLTFSTLTVSNMSPEDSSIYLCSVEYSNSDGYTFGSGTRLTVV.

J is TRBJ1-2 and V is TRBV2; D is unclear. Germline CDR1 SNHLY, CDR2 FYNNEI. V shed 6 bases and J shed 3 bases, with 11 bases lying between them. The CDR3 spans 13 residues. The CDR3 sequence is CASSSQRYYGYTF. CDR3 DNA: TGTGCCAGCAGCTCACAGCGGTACTATGGCTACACCTTC. Supplemented by reference TRBV2 and TRBJ1-2, the full variable domain reads EPEVTQTPSHQVTQMGQEVILRCVPISNHLYFYWYRQILGQKVEFLVSFYNNEISEKSEIFDDQFSVERPDGSNFTLKIRSTKLEDSAMYFCASSSQRYYGYTFGSGTRLTVV.

Only a few counts were recorded for this clone. This chain joins TRBV11-2 and TRBJ1-2; tentative D call: TRBD1 (5 bases). Looked up from germline, CDR1 is SGHAT and CDR2 is FQNNGV. V shed 10 bases and J shed 6 bases, with 15 bases lying between them. The CDR3 is 12 residues long. CDR3 nucleotide sequence: TGTGCCACCTTTTACGGGGGGAATGGCTACACCTTC. Translation: CATFYGGNGYTF.